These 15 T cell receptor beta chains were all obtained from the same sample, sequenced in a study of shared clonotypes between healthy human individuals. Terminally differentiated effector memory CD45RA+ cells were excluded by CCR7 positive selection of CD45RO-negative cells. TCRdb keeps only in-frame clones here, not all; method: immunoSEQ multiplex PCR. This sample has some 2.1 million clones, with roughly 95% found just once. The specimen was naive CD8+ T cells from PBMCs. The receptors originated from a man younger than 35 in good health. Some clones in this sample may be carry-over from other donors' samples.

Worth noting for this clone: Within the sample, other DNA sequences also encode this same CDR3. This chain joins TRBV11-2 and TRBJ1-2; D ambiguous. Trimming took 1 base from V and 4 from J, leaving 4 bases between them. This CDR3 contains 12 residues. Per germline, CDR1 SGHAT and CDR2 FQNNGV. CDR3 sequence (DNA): TGTGCCAGCAGCTTAGGAGGCTATGGCTACACCTTC. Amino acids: CASSLGGYGYTF.

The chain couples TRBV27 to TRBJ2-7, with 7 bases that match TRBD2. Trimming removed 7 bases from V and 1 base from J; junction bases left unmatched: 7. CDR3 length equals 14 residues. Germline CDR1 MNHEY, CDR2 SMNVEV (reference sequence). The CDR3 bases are TGTGCCAGCATAGGGGCTAGCGGATCCTACGAGCAGTACTTC. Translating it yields CASIGASGSYEQYF.

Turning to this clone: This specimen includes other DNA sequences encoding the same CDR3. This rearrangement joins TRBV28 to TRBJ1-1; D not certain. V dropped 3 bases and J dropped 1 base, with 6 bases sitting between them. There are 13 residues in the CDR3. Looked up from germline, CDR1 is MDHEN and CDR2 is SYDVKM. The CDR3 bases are TGTGCCAGCAGTTTCGGAGAGAACACTGAAGCTTTCTTT. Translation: CASSFGENTEAFF.

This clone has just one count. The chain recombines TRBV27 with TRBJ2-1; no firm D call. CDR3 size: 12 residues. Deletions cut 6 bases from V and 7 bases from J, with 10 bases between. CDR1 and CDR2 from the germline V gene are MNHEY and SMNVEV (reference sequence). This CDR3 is CASRANRNEQFF. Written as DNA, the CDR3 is TGTGCCAGCAGAGCCAACAGAAATGAGCAGTTCTTC.

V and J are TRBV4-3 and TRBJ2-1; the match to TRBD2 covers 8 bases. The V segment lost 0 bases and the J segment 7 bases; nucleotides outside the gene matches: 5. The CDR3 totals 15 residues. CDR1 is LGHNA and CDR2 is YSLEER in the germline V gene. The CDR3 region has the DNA TGCGCCAGCAGCCAAGATCAACTAGCGGCTAATGAGCAGTTCTTC. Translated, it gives CASSQDQLAANEQFF.

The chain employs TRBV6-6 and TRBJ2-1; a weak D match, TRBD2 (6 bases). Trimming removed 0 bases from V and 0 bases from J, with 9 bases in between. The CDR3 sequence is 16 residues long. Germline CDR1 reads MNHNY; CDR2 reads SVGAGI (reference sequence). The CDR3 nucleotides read TGTGCCAGCAGTTACTCGGGGGGTAGCTCCTACAATGAGCAGTTCTTC. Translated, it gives CASSYSGGSSYNEQFF.

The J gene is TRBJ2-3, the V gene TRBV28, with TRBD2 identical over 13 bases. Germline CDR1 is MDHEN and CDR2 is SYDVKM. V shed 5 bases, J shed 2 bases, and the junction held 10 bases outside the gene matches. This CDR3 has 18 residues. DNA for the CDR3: TGTGCCAGCAGTCCAAGACTAGCGGGAGGATGGGTCACAGATACGCAGTATTTT. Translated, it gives CASSPRLAGGWVTDTQYF.

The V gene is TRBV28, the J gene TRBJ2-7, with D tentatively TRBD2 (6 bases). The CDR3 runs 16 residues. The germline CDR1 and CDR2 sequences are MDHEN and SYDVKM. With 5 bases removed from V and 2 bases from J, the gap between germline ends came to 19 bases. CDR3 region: CASSPAGSPGTYEQYF. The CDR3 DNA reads TGTGCCAGCAGTCCCGCGGGGAGTCCAGGTACCTACGAGCAGTACTTC.

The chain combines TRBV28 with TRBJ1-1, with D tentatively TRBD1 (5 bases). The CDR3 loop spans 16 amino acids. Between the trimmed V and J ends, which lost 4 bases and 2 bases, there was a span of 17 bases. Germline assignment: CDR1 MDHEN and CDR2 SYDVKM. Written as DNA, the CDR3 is TGTGCCAGCAGTTACCTTGGGGCAGGAACTAACACTGAAGCTTTCTTT. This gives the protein CASSYLGAGTNTEAFF.

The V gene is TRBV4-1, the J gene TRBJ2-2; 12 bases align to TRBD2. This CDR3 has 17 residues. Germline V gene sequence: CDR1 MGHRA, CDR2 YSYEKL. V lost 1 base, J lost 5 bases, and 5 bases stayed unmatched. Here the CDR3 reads CASSQASGRAVTGELFF. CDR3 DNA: TGCGCCAGCAGCCAAGCTAGCGGGAGGGCCGTAACCGGGGAGCTGTTTTTT.

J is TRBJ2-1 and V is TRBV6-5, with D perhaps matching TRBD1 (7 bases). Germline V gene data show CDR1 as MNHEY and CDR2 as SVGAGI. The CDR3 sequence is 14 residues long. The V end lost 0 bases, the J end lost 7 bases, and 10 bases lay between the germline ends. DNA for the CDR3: TGTGCCAGCAGTTACTCACAGGGGAGGAATGAGCAGTTCTTC. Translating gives CASSYSQGRNEQFF.

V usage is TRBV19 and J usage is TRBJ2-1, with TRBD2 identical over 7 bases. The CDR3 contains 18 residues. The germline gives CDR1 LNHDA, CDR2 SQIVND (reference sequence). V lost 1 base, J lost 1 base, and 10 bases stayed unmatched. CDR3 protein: CASSIAPWGAGSYNEQFF. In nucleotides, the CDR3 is TGTGCCAGTAGTATAGCCCCATGGGGAGCGGGGTCCTACAATGAGCAGTTCTTC.

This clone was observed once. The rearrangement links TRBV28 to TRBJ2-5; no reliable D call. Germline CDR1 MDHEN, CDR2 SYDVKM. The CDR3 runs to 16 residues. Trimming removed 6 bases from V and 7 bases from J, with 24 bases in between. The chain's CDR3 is CASSLGNRAPVLTQYF. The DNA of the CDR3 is TGTGCCAGCAGCTTAGGGAACCGGGCCCCAGTACTGACCCAGTACTTC. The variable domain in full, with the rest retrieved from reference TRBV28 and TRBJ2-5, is DVKVTQSSRYLVKRTGEKVFLECVQDMDHENMFWYRQDPGLGLRLIYFSYDVKMKEKGDIPEGYSVSREKKERFSLILESASTNQTSMYLCASSLGNRAPVLTQYFGPGTRLLVL.

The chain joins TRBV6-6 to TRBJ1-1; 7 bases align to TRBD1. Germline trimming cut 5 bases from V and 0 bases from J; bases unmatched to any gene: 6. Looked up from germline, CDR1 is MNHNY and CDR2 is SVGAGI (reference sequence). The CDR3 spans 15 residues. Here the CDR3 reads CASSSPGGLNTEAFF. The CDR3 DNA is TGTGCCAGCAGTAGCCCAGGGGGGCTGAACACTGAAGCTTTCTTT.

Here the CDR3 reads CASSFKGGQYF. In nucleotides, the CDR3 is TGCGCCAGCAGCTTTAAAGGGGGCCAGTACTTC. The V and J genes are TRBV5-1 and TRBJ2-7, with 7 positions matching TRBD1. This CDR3 has 11 amino acids. Trimming at V came to 2 bases and at J to 10 bases, leaving 3 bases not matched to a gene. Germline V CDR1 and CDR2: SGHRS, YFSETQ.